The 31 T cell receptor beta chains below all came from one sample that was sequenced in a study of cytomegalovirus exposure and HLA in healthy donors. Researchers ran the PCR with 60 Vbeta and 13 Jbeta primers. Produced via immunoSEQ multiplex PCR; TCRdb's table is partial and in-frame only. This sample has 95,000 to 150,000 clones, with about 79% found just once. The sequenced sample was PBMCs. These receptors were collected from a man in his fifties in good health and CMV-seronegative.

The chain employs TRBV15 and TRBJ2-1; the match to TRBD2 covers 10 bases. The CDR3 consists of 16 residues. Per the germline V gene, CDR1 is LNHNV and CDR2 is YYDKDF (reference sequence). After removal of 0 bases from V and 2 bases from J, the junction contained 1 base not matched to a gene. CDR3 sequence: CATSRDLAGAYNEQFF. CDR3 DNA sequence: TGTGCCACCAGCAGAGACCTAGCGGGGGCCTACAATGAGCAGTTCTTC.

The CDR3 DNA follows: TGTGCCAGCACTCGGTACAATGAGCAGTTCTTC. Its translation: CASTRYNEQFF. The chain uses TRBV2 and TRBJ2-1, with no clear D. Trimming stripped 7 bases from V and 4 bases from J, with 5 bases between. The CDR3 has 11 residues. In germline, CDR1 is SNHLY, CDR2 FYNNEI.

As DNA, the CDR3 is TGTGCCAGTAGTATGGAACGGAGCTATGGCTACACCTTC. Protein: CASSMERSYGYTF. This sequence joins TRBV19 and TRBJ1-2; D not certain. V was shortened by 3 bases and J by 4 bases, with 9 bases between the two germline ends. Germline V lookup: CDR1 LNHDA, CDR2 SQIVND (reference sequence). The length of the CDR3 is 13 residues.

V is TRBV7-8 and J is TRBJ1-4, with D uncertain. The CDR3 totals 12 residues. The germline CDR1 and CDR2 sequences are SGHVS and FQNEAQ. Trimming removed 5 bases at V and 12 bases at J, with 13 bases between. This CDR3 is CASSPLSVELFF. CDR3 DNA sequence: TGTGCCAGCAGCCCTCTCTCGGTTGAACTGTTTTTT.

V gene TRBV6-1 combines with J gene TRBJ2-7, with 9 bases lining up with TRBD1. The ends lost 4 bases at V and 4 bases at J; junction bases unmatched: 17. CDR3 length: 18 residues. Looked up from germline, CDR1 is MNHNS and CDR2 is SASEGT. CDR3 amino acids: CASSGLGQGYWPRYEQYF. For the CDR3, the DNA is TGTGCCAGCAGTGGTCTGGGACAGGGCTATTGGCCCCGTTACGAGCAGTACTTC.

The table lists this clone with a few counts. The J gene is TRBJ1-5, the V gene TRBV19; 9 bases line up with TRBD1. Trimming removed 4 bases from V and 0 bases from J; junction bases left unmatched: 7. Germline assignment: CDR1 LNHDA and CDR2 SQIVND (reference sequence). This CDR3 has 17 residues. This CDR3 is CASSTRPGQGSNQPQHF. The CDR3 nucleotides are TGTGCCAGTAGTACCCGCCCGGGACAGGGTAGCAATCAGCCCCAGCATTTT.

The chain joins TRBV2 to TRBJ2-1; 9 bases are shared with TRBD2. The CDR3 loop spans 14 amino acids. With V trimmed by 6 bases and J by 9 bases, 9 bases remained unmatched. The germline V gene has CDR1 SNHLY and CDR2 FYNNEI. In DNA form, the CDR3 reads TGTGCCAGCAGAAAGGAAAGCGGGGGGAGTGAGCAGTTCTTC. Translating it yields CASRKESGGSEQFF.

The V call is TRBV7-9, the J call TRBJ1-6, with D possibly TRBD1 on 5 matching bases. The CDR3 runs to 13 residues. V lost 4 bases and J 6 bases, leaving 7 bases between the germline ends. Per the germline V gene, CDR1 is SEHNR and CDR2 is FQNEAQ (reference sequence). Here the CDR3 DNA reads TGTGCCAGCAGCTCGGGACTTAATTCACCCCTCCACTTT. This sequence encodes CASSSGLNSPLHF.

V gene TRBV5-1 combines with J gene TRBJ2-3, with 9 bases aligning to TRBD1. The CDR3 totals 16 residues. V was pared by 4 bases and J by 3 bases, with 9 bases of the junction left unmatched. Germline CDR1 reads SGHRS; CDR2 reads YFSETQ. The CDR3 is CASSIPTGGTTDTQYF. CDR3 sequence (DNA): TGCGCCAGCAGCATTCCGACAGGGGGTACTACAGATACGCAGTATTTT.

The chain recombines TRBV29-1 with TRBJ1-1; D is uncertain. Germline values: CDR1 SQVTM, CDR2 ANQGSEA. The CDR3 is 14 amino acids. Trimming stripped 2 bases from V and 0 bases from J, with 10 bases between. The CDR3 bases are TGCAGCGTTGAACACCAGCGGTTGAACACTGAAGCTTTCTTT. It translates to CSVEHQRLNTEAFF.

This clone occurred once. Other DNA sequences of this sample code for an identical CDR3. The V gene is TRBV6-1, the J gene TRBJ2-3, with 9 bases identical to TRBD2. V lost 3 bases to trimming and J lost 4 bases; unmatched junction nucleotides: 14. The CDR3 totals 18 residues. Germline lookup yields CDR1 MNHNS and CDR2 SASEGT. In DNA form, the CDR3 reads TGTGCCAGCAGTGACCCGGGTGGGACTAGCAAGTGGGCAGATACGCAGTATTTT. It encodes CASSDPGGTSKWADTQYF.

The gene calls are TRBV9 and TRBJ1-2; no clear D gene. Germline V gene data show CDR1 as SGDLS and CDR2 as YYNGEE. This CDR3 has 12 residues. The ends were cut back, 3 bases at V and 6 bases at J, with 9 bases in the middle. The CDR3 region has the DNA TGTGCCAGCAGCGAAAATCGGGATGGCTACACCTTC. Translating it yields CASSENRDGYTF.

The chain has TRBV5-1 and TRBJ1-1; 10 positions match TRBD1. This CDR3 is built from 14 residues. Germline CDR1 is SGHRS and CDR2 is YFSETQ. V shed 4 bases, J shed 9 bases, and the junction held 9 bases outside the gene matches. The CDR3: CASSSGTGAYKAFF. CDR3 nucleotides: TGCGCCAGCAGCAGTGGGACAGGGGCATACAAAGCTTTCTTT.

This clone was counted once. The rearrangement links TRBV29-1 to TRBJ1-5; D is possibly TRBD1 (6 bases). The CDR3 spans 13 residues. The V and J ends lost 6 bases and 7 bases respectively, with 16 bases between them. Germline CDR1 SQVTM, CDR2 ANQGSEA. CDR3 region: CSVGTGSHQPQHF. DNA of the CDR3: TGCAGCGTCGGCACAGGGTCCCACCAGCCCCAGCATTTT.

V is TRBV21-1 and J is TRBJ2-7; TRBD1, the D gene given by the table, was not confirmed from the DNA. TRBV21-1 is designated a pseudogene. The CDR3 covers 15 residues. CDR3 in DNA: TGTGCCAGCAGCAACGGGACCGAGACAGGGCGCGAGCAGTACGTC. Protein: CASSNGTETGREQYV.

The chain has TRBV6-5 and TRBJ1-6; D is possibly TRBD1 (5 bases). Germline V CDR1 and CDR2: MNHEY, SVGAGI. Deletions cut 4 bases from V and 9 bases from J, with 16 bases between. The length of the CDR3 is 15 residues. CDR3 sequence (DNA): TGTGCCAGCAGTTCTAGGGCCCCGGGGGTTTCACCCCTCCACTTT. Its protein is CASSSRAPGVSPLHF.

This chain connects TRBV7-8 to TRBJ1-1, with no clear D. The CDR3 consists of 12 residues. Germline loops: CDR1 SGHVS, CDR2 FQNEAQ. Trimming pared 1 base from V and 6 bases from J, leaving 6 bases between. The CDR3, as DNA: TGTGCCAGCAGCTTAGGGAGTGCTGAAGCTTTCTTT. Its protein is CASSLGSAEAFF.

This clone was observed a handful of times. The chain employs TRBV30 and TRBJ1-6; D uncertain. The germline V gene has CDR1 GTSNPN and CDR2 SVGIG (reference sequence). The CDR3 consists of 15 residues. Trimming removed 1 base from V and 6 bases from J, with 13 bases in between. The CDR3 DNA reads TGTGCCTGGAGTGGCCTTCTGGAGGGTAATTCACCCCTCCACTTT. It is translated as CAWSGLLEGNSPLHF.

This chain links TRBV10-1 with TRBJ2-7; tentatively, D is TRBD2 (5 bases). The V end was cut by 1 base, the J end by 0 bases, with 10 bases between. CDR1 WNHNN and CDR2 SYGVQD come from the germline V gene (reference sequence). There are 15 residues in the CDR3. The CDR3, as DNA: TGCGCCAGCAGTGAGTGGGAGACGGCCTCCTACGAGCAGTACGTC. Its protein product is CASSEWETASYEQYV.

This clone was seen a handful of times. The chain carries TRBV27 and TRBJ2-5, with a tentative D call TRBD2 (6 bases). This CDR3 has 14 residues. The germline gives CDR1 MNHEY, CDR2 SMNVEV (reference sequence). Between the trimmed V and J ends, which lost 6 bases and 4 bases, there was a span of 15 bases. The CDR3 DNA reads as TGTGCCAGCAGCTCGGCGGGGACCACAGAGACCCAGTACTTC. Its translation is CASSSAGTTETQYF.

This chain uses TRBV7-8 with TRBJ1-6; D is unresolved. The V end was cut by 5 bases, the J end by 7 bases, with 15 bases between. CDR1 SGHVS and CDR2 FQNEAQ come from the germline V gene. CDR3 length equals 15 residues. Here the CDR3 reads CASSAGGKVNSPLHF. CDR3 nucleotides: TGTGCCAGCAGCGCCGGTGGTAAAGTGAATTCACCCCTCCACTTT.

The CDR3 sequence: CASSLAGGQSTEAFF. The CDR3 bases are TGCGCCAGCAGCTTGGCCGGGGGTCAGAGCACTGAAGCTTTCTTT. This chain uses TRBV5-1 with TRBJ1-1, with D perhaps matching TRBD1 (5 bases). Trimming took 0 bases from V and 4 from J, leaving 13 bases between them. Germline lookup yields CDR1 SGHRS and CDR2 YFSETQ. The CDR3 totals 15 residues.

The rearrangement uses TRBV5-1 and TRBJ1-1; D might be TRBD1 (5 bases). Germline values: CDR1 SGHRS, CDR2 YFSETQ. There are 14 residues in the CDR3. Trimming cost V 4 bases and J 1 base, with 11 bases left between them. The chain's CDR3 is CASSRRVGNTEAFF. The CDR3 DNA sequence: TGCGCCAGCAGCCGCAGGGTTGGGAACACTGAAGCTTTCTTT. Combining the CDR3 with reference TRBV5-1 and TRBJ1-1 gives the whole variable domain KAGVTQTPRYLIKTRGQQVTLSCSPISGHRSVSWYQQTPGQGLQFLFEYFSETQRNKGNFPGRFSGRQFSNSRSEMNVSTLELGDSALYLCASSRRVGNTEAFFGQGTRLTVV.

V and J are TRBV5-1 and TRBJ1-4; the D gene is possibly TRBD1 (5 bases). Between the trimmed V and J ends, which lost 0 bases and 0 bases, there was a span of 9 bases. The CDR3 loop spans 16 amino acids. Per the germline V gene, CDR1 is SGHRS and CDR2 is YFSETQ. The CDR3: CASSLGTTTTNEKLFF. The DNA for the CDR3 is TGCGCCAGCAGCTTGGGGACAACTACAACTAATGAAAAACTGTTTTTT.

The chain employs TRBV7-3 and TRBJ2-5, with D possibly matching TRBD1 (6 bases). Germline CDR1 and CDR2: SGHTA and FQGTGA. V was trimmed by 2 bases and J by 2 bases, leaving 15 bases between them. CDR3 length: 16 residues. The CDR3 sequence: CASSLEGHPDQETQYF. CDR3 in DNA: TGTGCCAGCAGCTTAGAGGGACATCCGGATCAAGAGACCCAGTACTTC.

V gene TRBV6-1 combines with J gene TRBJ2-2, with D maybe TRBD1 (6 bases). The CDR3 totals 14 residues. The germline gives CDR1 MNHNS, CDR2 SASEGT. The ends were cut back, 0 bases at V and 7 bases at J, with 9 bases in the middle. The CDR3 region has the DNA TGTGCCAGCAGTGAAGCTTACAGGGTCGGGGAGCTGTTTTTT. It is translated as CASSEAYRVGELFF.

This chain links TRBV11-2 with TRBJ2-1, with 8 nucleotides matching TRBD2. The CDR3 is 15 amino acids. Germline loops: CDR1 SGHAT, CDR2 FQNNGV. V was pared by 5 bases and J by 6 bases, with 9 bases of the junction left unmatched. The CDR3 loop reads CASSGTPGLGNEQFF. The CDR3 DNA follows: TGTGCCAGCAGCGGTACCCCGGGACTAGGCAATGAGCAGTTCTTC.

The chain has TRBV6-4 and TRBJ2-3, with D unresolved. The CDR3 has 13 residues. CDR1 is MRHNA and CDR2 is SNTAGT in the germline V gene. Trimming pared 11 bases from V and 6 bases from J, leaving 18 bases between. In DNA, the CDR3 is TGTGCCTCGTCGGTTTCTGCGCTGGATACGCAGTATTTT. Translation gives CASSVSALDTQYF.

The chain links TRBV19 to TRBJ1-5, with 9 nucleotides matching TRBD1. The germline CDR1 and CDR2 sequences are LNHDA and SQIVND (reference sequence). This CDR3 region has 13 residues. J lost 5 bases, V lost 4 bases, and 0 bases had no gene match. CDR3 residues: CASSRTGDQPQHF. The DNA of the CDR3 is TGTGCCAGTAGTAGGACAGGGGATCAGCCCCAGCATTTT.

V gene TRBV6-5 combines with J gene TRBJ1-1, with 7 positions matching TRBD1. Germline CDR1 and CDR2: MNHEY and SVGAGI. V was clipped by 6 bases and J by 2 bases; unmatched bases: 9. The CDR3 runs to 15 residues. CDR3 amino acids: CASRRDSILNTEAFF. As DNA, the CDR3 is TGTGCCAGCAGGCGGGACAGTATTCTCAACACTGAAGCTTTCTTT.

The sample holds a few counts of this clone. This chain uses TRBV19 with TRBJ2-5, with a possible D match to TRBD1 (6 bases). Trimming shortened V by 8 bases and J by 5 bases, and 21 bases separated the two germline ends. The CDR3 runs 15 residues. CDR1 LNHDA and CDR2 SQIVND come from the germline V gene (reference sequence). DNA for the CDR3: TGTGCCAGTGCAGCCACCGGGACACGGGCTGAGACCCAGTACTTC. Its translation: CASAATGTRAETQYF.